This T cell receptor (beta chain) originates from a study of blood T cell repertoires in COVID-19. This clone was observed a single time. Germline V lookup: CDR1 LGHNA, CDR2 YSLEER. This CDR3 has 16 amino acids. J lost 2 bases, V lost 0 bases, and 6 bases had no gene match. Data came from immunoSEQ multiplex PCR; TCRdb stores just in-frame clones and leaves some out. This sample has under 250,000 clones, with about four fifths found just once. The V and J genes are TRBV4-3 and TRBJ2-7, with 8 bases aligning to TRBD1. The source of this sequence is a woman in her fifties or sixties with acute COVID-19. Source material: PBMCs or T cells enriched from blood (not recorded which). The CDR3 DNA reads TGCGCCAGCAGCCAAGATCGGACAGGGTTGACCTACGAGCAGTACTTC. Translating it yields CASSQDRTGLTYEQYF.